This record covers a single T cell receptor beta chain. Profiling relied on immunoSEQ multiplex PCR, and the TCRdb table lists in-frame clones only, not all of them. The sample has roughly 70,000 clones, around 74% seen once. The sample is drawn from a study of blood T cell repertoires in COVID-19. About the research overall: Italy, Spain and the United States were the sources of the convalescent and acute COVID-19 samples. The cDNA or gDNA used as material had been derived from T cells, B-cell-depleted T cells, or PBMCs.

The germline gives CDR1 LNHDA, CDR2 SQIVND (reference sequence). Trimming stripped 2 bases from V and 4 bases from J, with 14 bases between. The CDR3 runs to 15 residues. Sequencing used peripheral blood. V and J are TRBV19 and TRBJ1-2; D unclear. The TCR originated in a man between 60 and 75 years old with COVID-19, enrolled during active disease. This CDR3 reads CASSISSLAIYGYTF. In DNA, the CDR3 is TGTGCCAGTAGTATAAGTAGCTTGGCGATCTATGGCTACACCTTC.